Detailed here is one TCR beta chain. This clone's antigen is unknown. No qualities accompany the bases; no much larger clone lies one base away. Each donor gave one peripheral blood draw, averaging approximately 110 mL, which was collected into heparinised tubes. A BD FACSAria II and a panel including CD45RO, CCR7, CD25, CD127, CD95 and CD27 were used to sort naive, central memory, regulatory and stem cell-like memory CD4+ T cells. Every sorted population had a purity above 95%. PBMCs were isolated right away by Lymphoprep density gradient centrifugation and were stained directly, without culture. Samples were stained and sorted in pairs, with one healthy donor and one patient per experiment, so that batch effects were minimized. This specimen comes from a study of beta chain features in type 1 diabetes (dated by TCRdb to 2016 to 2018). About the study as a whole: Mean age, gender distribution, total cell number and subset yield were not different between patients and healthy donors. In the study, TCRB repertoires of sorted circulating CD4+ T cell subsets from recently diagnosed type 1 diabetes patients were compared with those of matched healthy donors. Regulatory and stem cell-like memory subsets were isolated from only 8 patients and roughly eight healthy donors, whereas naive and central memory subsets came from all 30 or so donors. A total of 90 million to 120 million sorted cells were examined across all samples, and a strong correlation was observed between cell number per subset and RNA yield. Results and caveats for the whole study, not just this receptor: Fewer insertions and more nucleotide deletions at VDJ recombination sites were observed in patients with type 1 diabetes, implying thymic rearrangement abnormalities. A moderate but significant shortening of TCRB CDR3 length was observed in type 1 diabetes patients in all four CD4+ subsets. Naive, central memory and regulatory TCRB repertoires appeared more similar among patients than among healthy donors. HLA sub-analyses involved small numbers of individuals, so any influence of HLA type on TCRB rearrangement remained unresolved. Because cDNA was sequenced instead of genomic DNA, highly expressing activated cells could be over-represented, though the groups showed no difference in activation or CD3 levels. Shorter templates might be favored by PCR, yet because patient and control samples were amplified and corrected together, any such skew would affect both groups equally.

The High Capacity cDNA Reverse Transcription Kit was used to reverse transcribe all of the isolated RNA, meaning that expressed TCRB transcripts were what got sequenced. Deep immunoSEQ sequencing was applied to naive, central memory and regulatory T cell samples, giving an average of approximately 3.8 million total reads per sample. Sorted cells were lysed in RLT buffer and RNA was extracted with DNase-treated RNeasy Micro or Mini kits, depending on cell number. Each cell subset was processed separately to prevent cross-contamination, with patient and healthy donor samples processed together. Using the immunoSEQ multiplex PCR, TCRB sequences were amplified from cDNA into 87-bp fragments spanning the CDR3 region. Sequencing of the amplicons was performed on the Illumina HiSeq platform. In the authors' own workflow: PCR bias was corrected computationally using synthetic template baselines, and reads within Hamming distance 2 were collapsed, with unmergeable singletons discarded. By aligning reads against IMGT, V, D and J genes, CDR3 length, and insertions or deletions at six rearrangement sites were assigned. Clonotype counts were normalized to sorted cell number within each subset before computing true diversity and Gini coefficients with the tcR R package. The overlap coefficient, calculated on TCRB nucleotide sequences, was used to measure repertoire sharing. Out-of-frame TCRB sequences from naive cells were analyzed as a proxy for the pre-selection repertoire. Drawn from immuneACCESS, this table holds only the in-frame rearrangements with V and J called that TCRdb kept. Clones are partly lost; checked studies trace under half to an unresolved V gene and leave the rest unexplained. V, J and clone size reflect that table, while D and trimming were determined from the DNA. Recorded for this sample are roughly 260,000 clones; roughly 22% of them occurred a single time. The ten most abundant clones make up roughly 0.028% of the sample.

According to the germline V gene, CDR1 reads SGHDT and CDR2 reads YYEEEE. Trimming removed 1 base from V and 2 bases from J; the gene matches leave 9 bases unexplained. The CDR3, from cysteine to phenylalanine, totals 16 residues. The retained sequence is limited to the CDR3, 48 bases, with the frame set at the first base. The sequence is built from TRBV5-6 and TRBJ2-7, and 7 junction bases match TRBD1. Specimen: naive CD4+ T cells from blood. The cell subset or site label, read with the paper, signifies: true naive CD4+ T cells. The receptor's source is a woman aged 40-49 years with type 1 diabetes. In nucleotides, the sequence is TGTGCCAGCAGCTTGAGAGTACAGGGGAATCCCTACGAGCAGTACTTC. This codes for CASSLRVQGNPYEQYF.